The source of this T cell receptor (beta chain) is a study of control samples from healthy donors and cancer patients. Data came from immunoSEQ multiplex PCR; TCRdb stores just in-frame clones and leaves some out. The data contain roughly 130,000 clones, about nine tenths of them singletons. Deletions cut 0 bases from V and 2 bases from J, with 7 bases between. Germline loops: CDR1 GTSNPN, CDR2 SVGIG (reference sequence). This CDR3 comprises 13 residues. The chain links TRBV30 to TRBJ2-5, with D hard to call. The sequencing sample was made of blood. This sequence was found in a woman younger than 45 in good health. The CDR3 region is CAWSVSTQETQYF. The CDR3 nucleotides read TGTGCCTGGAGTGTATCCACGCAAGAGACCCAGTACTTC.